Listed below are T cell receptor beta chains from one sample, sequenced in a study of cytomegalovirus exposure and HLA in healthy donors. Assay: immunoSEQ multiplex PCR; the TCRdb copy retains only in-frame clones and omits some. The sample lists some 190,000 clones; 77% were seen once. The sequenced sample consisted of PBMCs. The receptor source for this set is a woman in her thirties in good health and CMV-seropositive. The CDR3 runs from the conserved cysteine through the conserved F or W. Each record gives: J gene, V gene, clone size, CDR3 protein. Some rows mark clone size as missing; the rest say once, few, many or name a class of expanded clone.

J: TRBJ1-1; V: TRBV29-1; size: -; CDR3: CSVEVRDGSGYFF
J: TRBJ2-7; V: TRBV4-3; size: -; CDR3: CASSTGTAYEQYF
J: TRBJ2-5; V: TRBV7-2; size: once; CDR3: CASSSRGDRDRETQYF
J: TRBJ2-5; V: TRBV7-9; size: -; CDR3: CASSFSMAGDEETQYF
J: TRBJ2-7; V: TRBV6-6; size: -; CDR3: CASNNDRYYEQYF
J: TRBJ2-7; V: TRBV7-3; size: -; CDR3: CASSLGVGDEQYF
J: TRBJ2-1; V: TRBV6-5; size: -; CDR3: CASSPPASGSKQFF
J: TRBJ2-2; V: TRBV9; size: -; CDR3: CASSRTSDTGELFF
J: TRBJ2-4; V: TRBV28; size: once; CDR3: CASSLHGTGENIQYF
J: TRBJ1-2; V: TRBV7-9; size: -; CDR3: CASSLRQILYGYTF
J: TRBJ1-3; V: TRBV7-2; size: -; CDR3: CASSSGTGSGNTIYF
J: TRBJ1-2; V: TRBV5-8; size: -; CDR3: CASSRAGVYGYTF
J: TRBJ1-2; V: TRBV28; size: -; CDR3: CASSLLRGTYGYTF
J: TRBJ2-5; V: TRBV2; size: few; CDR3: CASSVLAGETQYF
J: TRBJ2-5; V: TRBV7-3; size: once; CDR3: CASSRLAWGHQETQYF
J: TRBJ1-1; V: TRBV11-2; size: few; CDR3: CASSLAKGGQLLNTEAFF
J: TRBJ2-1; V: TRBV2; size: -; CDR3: CASSGEFGEQFF
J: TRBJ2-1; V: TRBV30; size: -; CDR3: CAWKKVRGPYNEQFF
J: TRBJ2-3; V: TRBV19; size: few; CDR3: CASKAVAGAFADTQYF
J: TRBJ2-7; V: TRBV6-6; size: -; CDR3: CASSSGTLTYEQYF
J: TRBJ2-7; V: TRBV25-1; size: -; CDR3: CASTRPGNDEQYF
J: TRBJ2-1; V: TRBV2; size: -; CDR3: CASRLAGGLGFF
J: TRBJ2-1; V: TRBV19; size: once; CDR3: CASRGSTSGPYNEQFF
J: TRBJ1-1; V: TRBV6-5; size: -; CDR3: CASRPAGGTEAFF
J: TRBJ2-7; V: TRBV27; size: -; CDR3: CASSSAGGPKNEQYF
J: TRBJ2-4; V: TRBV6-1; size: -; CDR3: CASREVVEYF
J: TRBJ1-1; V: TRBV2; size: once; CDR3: CASSAEVPTTGMSAFF
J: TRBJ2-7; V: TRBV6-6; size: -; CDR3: CASSRGQGGSYEQYF
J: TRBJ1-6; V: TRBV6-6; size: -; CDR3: CASSPDRGIGNSPLHF
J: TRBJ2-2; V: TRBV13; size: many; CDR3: CASSLGLAMNTGELFF
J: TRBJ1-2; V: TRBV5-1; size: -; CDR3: CASSLAYFPSTYGYTF
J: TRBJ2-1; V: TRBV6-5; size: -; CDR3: CASSLAVTYNEQFF
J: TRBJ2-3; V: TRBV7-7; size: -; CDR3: CASSPTLSGTLAGSSTDTQYF
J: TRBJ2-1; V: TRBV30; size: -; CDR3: CAWRRENFYDEQFF